These 15 T cell receptor beta chains share one sample of origin, sequenced in a study of naive and memory T cell subsets. The beta constant-region primer was an equimolar mix of two oligonucleotides covering TRBC1 and TRBC2. The ligated cDNA underwent four PCR rounds using SP2 and nested alpha and beta constant-region primers. TCRdb reanalysed the UMI-ligation and nested PCR reads using MiXCR and keeps one entry per CDR3 protein. The sample has 95,000 to 150,000 distinct CDR3 sequences, 30% to 45% seen once; the top ten hold approximately 0.9%. Sequenced sample: central memory CD4+ T cells from blood. The receptors were gathered from a human donor in good health.

This chain uses TRBV11-3 with TRBJ2-3, with D hard to call. CDR1 and CDR2 (germline): SGHNT, YENEEA. V was cut by 2 bases and J by 3 bases, with 6 bases left in between. This CDR3 has 13 amino acids. CDR3 in DNA: TGTGCCAGCAGCTTATATTCGACAGATACGCAGTATTTT. This translates into CASSLYSTDTQYF. The full variable domain, completed using reference TRBV11-3 and TRBJ2-3, is EAGVVQSPRYKIIEKKQPVAFWCNPISGHNTLYWYLQNLGQGPELLIRYENEEAVDDSQLPKDRFSAERLKGVDSTLKIQPAELGDSAVYLCASSLYSTDTQYFGPGTRLTVL.

The chain uses TRBV6-2 or TRBV6-3 and TRBJ2-4; D remains unclear. Trimming took off 5 bases at V and 7 bases at J, with 15 bases between the two ends. The CDR3 has 14 amino acids. The germline V gene encodes CDR1 MNHEY and CDR2 SVGEGT. The CDR3: CASSPRPPRNIQYF. The CDR3 nucleotides read TGTGCCAGCAGTCCAAGACCCCCTCGGAACATTCAGTACTTC.

The genes are TRBV28 and TRBJ2-2; 7 nucleotides line up with TRBD1. Germline lookup yields CDR1 MDHEN and CDR2 SYDVKM. This CDR3 is 17 amino acids long. Germline trimming cut 10 bases from V and 5 bases from J; bases unmatched to any gene: 19. CDR3 DNA sequence: TGTGCCACCAGAGGGTTTACGGGACAGACCAAAACCGGGGAGCTGTTTTTT. As protein: CATRGFTGQTKTGELFF.

The CDR3 DNA reads as TGCAGTGCAAGGCGTCTAGCGGGAGACTACGAGCAGTACTTC. Translation gives CSARRLAGDYEQYF. This chain uses TRBV20-1 with TRBJ2-7; 10 bases fit TRBD2. The ends lost 6 bases at V and 3 bases at J; junction bases unmatched: 8. CDR1 is DFQATT and CDR2 is SNEGSKA in the germline V gene (reference sequence). The CDR3 runs 14 residues.

The J gene is TRBJ2-1, the V gene TRBV29-1, with 12 bases identical to TRBD2. Germline CDR1 and CDR2: SQVTM and ANQGSEA. V shed 4 bases, J shed 9 bases, and the junction held 7 bases outside the gene matches. This CDR3 has 14 amino acids. The DNA of the CDR3 is TGCAGCGTTGGTGAACTAGCGGGAGGTGGTGAGCAGTTCTTC. It yields the protein CSVGELAGGGEQFF.

A few counts support this clonotype. V and J are TRBV6-2 or TRBV6-3 and TRBJ2-1, with 11 bases fitting TRBD2. The germline V gene encodes CDR1 MNHEY and CDR2 SVGEGT. The V gene end was trimmed by 6 bases and the J gene end by 12 bases; junction bases not matched to a gene: 7. The CDR3 is 13 residues long. The CDR3 coding sequence is TGTGCCAGCAGAAGACTAGCGGGAACGGGGCAGTTCTTC. It is translated as CASRRLAGTGQFF.

The chain employs TRBV20-1 and TRBJ1-5, with 9 positions matching TRBD1. V dropped 5 bases and J dropped 3; count of bases not matched to a gene: 5. CDR3 length equals 14 residues. Per the germline V gene, CDR1 is DFQATT and CDR2 is SNEGSKA (reference sequence). CDR3 in DNA: TGCAGTGCTCCCCGGGACAGGGTCAATCAGCCCCAGCATTTT. Translated: CSAPRDRVNQPQHF.

The CDR3: CASSESSHEQYF. CDR3 in DNA: TGTGCCAGCAGTGAATCTTCCCACGAGCAGTACTTC. This rearrangement joins TRBV2 to TRBJ2-7; no clear D. The V and J ends lost 2 bases and 5 bases respectively, with 7 bases between them. CDR1 is SNHLY, CDR2 FYNNEI, per germline. The CDR3 length is 12 residues.

This sequence joins TRBV7-9 and TRBJ2-1; D gene uncertain. Germline V gives CDR1 SEHNR, CDR2 FQNEAQ (reference sequence). V was pared by 3 bases and J by 7 bases, with 13 bases between. The CDR3 spans 14 residues. CDR3 loop: CASSFSQVRNEQFF. As DNA, the CDR3 is TGTGCCAGCAGCTTTTCTCAAGTCCGTAATGAGCAGTTCTTC.

This clonotype occurred once. The gene calls are TRBV7-2 and TRBJ1-1; 7 nucleotides match TRBD1. The CDR3 is 16 amino acids. Trimming took 5 bases from V and 1 from J; bases not matched to a gene: 10. Germline-derived CDR1 and CDR2 are SGHTA and FQGNSA. The CDR3 DNA follows: TGTGCCAGCAGCCCTAGACCGGGACAGTGGAACACTGAAGCTTTCTTT. Its translation is CASSPRPGQWNTEAFF.

The sample holds a few counts of this clonotype. V is TRBV28 and J is TRBJ2-7; D is ambiguous. Germline CDR1 MDHEN, CDR2 SYDVKM. Trimming left V 7 bases short and J 7 bases short, with 14 bases between. The CDR3 extends over 12 amino acids. The CDR3: CASNWTPGEQYF. The CDR3 DNA reads TGTGCCAGCAATTGGACCCCTGGGGAGCAGTACTTC.

The chain carries TRBV2 and TRBJ1-1, with a possible D match to TRBD1 (5 bases). Germline lookup yields CDR1 SNHLY and CDR2 FYNNEI. CDR3 size: 13 residues. Trimming took 6 bases from V and 1 from J, leaving 9 bases between them. In DNA, the CDR3 is TGTGCCAGCAGGGGACGGACGAACACTGAAGCTTTCTTT. As protein: CASRGRTNTEAFF.

The chain joins TRBV5-1 to TRBJ2-1; 7 bases match TRBD1. Trimming at V came to 0 bases and at J to 4 bases, leaving 4 bases not matched to a gene. The CDR3 is 15 amino acids. Germline-derived CDR1 and CDR2 are SGHRS and YFSETQ. The DNA for the CDR3 is TGCGCCAGCAGCTTGGCGGGGACAGCTTACAATGAGCAGTTCTTC. The encoded protein is CASSLAGTAYNEQFF.

Ten or more counts support this clonotype. V is TRBV6-1 and J is TRBJ2-1; D not resolved. Deletions cut 6 bases from V and 10 bases from J, with 10 bases between. Germline lookup yields CDR1 MNHNS and CDR2 SASEGT. This CDR3 has 11 residues. CDR3 sequence reads: CASRDNREQFF. The CDR3 DNA sequence: TGTGCCAGCAGAGATAACAGAGAGCAGTTCTTC.

The chain uses TRBV5-1 and TRBJ2-7; tentative D call: TRBD2 (5 bases). The CDR3 sequence is 14 residues long. The germline V gene encodes CDR1 SGHRS and CDR2 YFSETQ. V shed 0 bases and J shed 6 bases, with 13 bases lying between them. The DNA of the CDR3 is TGCGCCAGCAGCTTGGCACGGGGAACGGGCGAGCAGTACTTC. This encodes CASSLARGTGEQYF.